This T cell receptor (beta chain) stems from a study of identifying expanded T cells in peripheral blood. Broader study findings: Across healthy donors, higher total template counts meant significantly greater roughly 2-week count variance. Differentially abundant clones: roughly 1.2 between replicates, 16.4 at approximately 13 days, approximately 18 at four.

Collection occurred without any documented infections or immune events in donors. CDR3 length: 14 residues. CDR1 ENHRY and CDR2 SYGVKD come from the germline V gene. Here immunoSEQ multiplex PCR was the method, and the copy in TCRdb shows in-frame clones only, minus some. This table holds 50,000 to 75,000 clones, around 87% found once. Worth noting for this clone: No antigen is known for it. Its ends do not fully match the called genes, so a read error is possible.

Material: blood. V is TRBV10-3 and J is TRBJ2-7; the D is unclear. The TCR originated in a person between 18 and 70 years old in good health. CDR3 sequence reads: CASSSGSTYYEQYF. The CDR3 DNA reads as TGTGCCAGCAGTTCGGGCAGCACATACTACGAGCAGTACTTC.